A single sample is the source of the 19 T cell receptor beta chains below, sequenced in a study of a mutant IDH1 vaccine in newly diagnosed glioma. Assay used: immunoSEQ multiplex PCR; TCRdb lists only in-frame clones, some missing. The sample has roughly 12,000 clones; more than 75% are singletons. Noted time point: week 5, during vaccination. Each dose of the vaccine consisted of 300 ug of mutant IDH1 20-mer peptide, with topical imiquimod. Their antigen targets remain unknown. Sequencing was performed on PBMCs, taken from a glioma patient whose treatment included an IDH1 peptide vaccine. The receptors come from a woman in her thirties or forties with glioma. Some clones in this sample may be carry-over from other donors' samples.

CDR3 in DNA: TGTGCCAGCACGGGTGGACGCAGCGGCCAGCCCCAGCATTTT. Its translation is CASTGGRSGQPQHF. The rearrangement links TRBV28 to TRBJ1-5, with D unresolved. Trimming took 7 bases from V and 7 from J, leaving 17 bases between them. Germline CDR1 reads MDHEN; CDR2 reads SYDVKM. The CDR3 is 14 amino acids.

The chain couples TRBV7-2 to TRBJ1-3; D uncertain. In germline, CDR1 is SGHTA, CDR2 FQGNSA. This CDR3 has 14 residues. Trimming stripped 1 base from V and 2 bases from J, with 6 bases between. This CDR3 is CASSLGVTGNTIYF. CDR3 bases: TGTGCCAGCAGCTTAGGTGTAACTGGAAACACCATATATTTT.

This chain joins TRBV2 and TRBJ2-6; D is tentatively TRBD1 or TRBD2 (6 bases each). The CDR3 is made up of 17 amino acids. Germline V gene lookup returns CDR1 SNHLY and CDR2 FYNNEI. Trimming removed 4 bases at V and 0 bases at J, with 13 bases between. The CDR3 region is CASSGGGPFSGANVLTF. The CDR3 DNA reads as TGTGCCAGCAGTGGTGGGGGGCCCTTCTCTGGGGCCAACGTCCTGACTTTC.

The CDR3 DNA sequence: TGTGCCAGCAGACCTCAGGGTCTGACTACTGTTAGCACAGATACGCAGTATTTT. Translated, it gives CASRPQGLTTVSTDTQYF. V usage is TRBV7-8 and J usage is TRBJ2-3; D tentatively reads TRBD1 or TRBD2 (5 bases each). CDR3 size: 18 residues. The V end was cut by 6 bases, the J end by 0 bases, with 22 bases between. Per germline, CDR1 SGHVS and CDR2 FQNEAQ.

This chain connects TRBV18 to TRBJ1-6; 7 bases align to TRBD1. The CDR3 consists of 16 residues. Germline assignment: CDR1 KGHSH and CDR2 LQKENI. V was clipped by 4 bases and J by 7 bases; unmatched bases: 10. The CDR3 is CASSLRDSLQNSPLHF. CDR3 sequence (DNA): TGTGCCAGCTCACTCCGGGACAGTCTGCAGAATTCACCCCTCCACTTT.

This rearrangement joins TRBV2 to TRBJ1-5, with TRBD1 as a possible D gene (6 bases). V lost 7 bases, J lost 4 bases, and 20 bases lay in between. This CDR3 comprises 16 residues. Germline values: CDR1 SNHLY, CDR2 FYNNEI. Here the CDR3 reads CASTYDRLLENQPQHF. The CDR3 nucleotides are TGTGCCAGCACTTACGACAGGCTCCTGGAAAATCAGCCCCAGCATTTT.

As DNA, the CDR3 is TGCGCCAGCAGCCAAGGTTCAGAGTCCCGCGGCTACACCTTC. As protein: CASSQGSESRGYTF. The chain links TRBV4-1 to TRBJ1-2; D is uncertain. This CDR3 has 14 residues. V lost 1 base to trimming and J lost 8 bases, with 14 bases between them. Germline V gives CDR1 MGHRA, CDR2 YSYEKL.

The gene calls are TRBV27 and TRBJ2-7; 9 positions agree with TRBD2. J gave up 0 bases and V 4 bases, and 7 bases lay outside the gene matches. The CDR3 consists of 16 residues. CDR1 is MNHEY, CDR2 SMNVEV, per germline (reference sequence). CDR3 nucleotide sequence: TGTGCCAGCAGTTCTCGTAAGACTAGCGGCTCCTACGAGCAGTACTTC. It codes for CASSSRKTSGSYEQYF.

CDR3 DNA: TGCGCCAGCAGTCCGGGCCCCGGTGGATATGGCTACACCTTC. This codes for CASSPGPGGYGYTF. V is TRBV10-1 and J is TRBJ1-2; D call uncertain. Germline assignment: CDR1 WNHNN and CDR2 SYGVQD (reference sequence). The CDR3 sequence is 14 residues long. Trimming left V 5 bases short and J 5 bases short, with 15 bases between.

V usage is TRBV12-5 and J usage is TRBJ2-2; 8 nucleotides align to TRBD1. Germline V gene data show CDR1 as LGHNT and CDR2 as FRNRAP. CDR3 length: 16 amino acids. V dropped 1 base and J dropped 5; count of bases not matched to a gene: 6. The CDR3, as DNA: TGTGCTAGTGGTTTGGAGGACAGGGAGGTGACCGGGGAGCTGTTTTTT. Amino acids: CASGLEDREVTGELFF.

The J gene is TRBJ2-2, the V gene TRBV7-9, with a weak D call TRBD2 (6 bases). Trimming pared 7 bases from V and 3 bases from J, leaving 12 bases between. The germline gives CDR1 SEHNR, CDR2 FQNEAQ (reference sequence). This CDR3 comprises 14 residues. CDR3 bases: TGTGCCAGCACCCGCGGAGGGGACACCGGGGAGCTGTTTTTT. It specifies CASTRGGDTGELFF.

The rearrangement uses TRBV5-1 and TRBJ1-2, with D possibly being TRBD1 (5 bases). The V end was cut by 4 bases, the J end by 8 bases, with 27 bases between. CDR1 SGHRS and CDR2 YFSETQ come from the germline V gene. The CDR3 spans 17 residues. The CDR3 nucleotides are TGCGCCAGCAGCCCCCGAGGGGCCGGACCGGGGATTAACGGCTACACCTTC. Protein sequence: CASSPRGAGPGINGYTF.

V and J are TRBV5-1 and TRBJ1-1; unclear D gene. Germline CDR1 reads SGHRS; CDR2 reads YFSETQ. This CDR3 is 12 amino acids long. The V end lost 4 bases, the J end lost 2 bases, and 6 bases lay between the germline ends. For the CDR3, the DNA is TGCGCCAGCAGCCTACTTAACACTGAAGCTTTCTTT. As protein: CASSLLNTEAFF.

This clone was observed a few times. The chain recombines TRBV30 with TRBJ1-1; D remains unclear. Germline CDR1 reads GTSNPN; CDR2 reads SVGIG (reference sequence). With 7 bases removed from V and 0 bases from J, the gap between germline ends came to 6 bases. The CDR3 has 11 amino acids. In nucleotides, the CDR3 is TGTGCCTCCGACCTGAACACTGAAGCTTTCTTT. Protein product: CASDLNTEAFF.

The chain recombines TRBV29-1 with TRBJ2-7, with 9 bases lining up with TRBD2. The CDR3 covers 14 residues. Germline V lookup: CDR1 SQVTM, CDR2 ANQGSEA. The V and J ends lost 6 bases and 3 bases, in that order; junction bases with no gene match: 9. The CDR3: CSVFLAGLNYEQYF. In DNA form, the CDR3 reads TGCAGCGTCTTTCTAGCGGGACTTAACTACGAGCAGTACTTC.

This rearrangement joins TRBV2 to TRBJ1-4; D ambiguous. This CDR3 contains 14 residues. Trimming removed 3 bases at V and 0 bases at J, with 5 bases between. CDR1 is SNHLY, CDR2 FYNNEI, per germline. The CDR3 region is CASSDGTTNEKLFF. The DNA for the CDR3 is TGTGCCAGCAGTGACGGAACAACTAATGAAAAACTGTTTTTT.

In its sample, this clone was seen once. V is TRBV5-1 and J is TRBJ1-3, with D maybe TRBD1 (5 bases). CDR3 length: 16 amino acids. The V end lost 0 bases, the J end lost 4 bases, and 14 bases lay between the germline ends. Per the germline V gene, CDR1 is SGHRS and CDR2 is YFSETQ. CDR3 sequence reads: CASSLAGTPTGNTIYF. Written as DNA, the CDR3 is TGCGCCAGCAGCTTGGCCGGGACGCCGACGGGAAACACCATATATTTT.

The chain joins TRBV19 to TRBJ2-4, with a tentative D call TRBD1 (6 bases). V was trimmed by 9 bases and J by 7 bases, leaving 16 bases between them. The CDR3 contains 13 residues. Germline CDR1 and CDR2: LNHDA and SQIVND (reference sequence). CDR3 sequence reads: CASRSAQGNIQYF. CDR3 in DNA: TGTGCCAGCCGAAGCGCGCAGGGGAACATTCAGTACTTC.

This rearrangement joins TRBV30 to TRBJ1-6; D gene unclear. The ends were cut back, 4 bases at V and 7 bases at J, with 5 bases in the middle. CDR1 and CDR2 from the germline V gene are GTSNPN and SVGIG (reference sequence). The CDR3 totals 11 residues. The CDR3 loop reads CAWTENSPLHF. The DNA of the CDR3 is TGTGCCTGGACGGAGAATTCACCCCTCCACTTT.